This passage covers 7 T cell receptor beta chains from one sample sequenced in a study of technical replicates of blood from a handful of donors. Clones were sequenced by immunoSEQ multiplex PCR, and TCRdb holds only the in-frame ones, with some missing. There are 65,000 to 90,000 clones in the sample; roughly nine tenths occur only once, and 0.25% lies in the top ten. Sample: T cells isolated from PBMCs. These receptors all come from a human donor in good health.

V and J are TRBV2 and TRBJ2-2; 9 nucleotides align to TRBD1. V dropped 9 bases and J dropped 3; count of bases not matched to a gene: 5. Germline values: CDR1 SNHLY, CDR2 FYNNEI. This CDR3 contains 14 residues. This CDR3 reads CASSGTGYTGELFF. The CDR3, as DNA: TGTGCCAGTTCCGGGACAGGGTACACCGGGGAGCTGTTTTTT.

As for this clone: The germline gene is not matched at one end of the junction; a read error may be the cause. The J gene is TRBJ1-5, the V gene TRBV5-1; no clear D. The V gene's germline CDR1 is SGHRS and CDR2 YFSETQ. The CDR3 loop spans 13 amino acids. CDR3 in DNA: TGCGCCACCAGCCGGGATAGCAATCAGCCCCAGCATTTT. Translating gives CATSRDSNQPQHF.

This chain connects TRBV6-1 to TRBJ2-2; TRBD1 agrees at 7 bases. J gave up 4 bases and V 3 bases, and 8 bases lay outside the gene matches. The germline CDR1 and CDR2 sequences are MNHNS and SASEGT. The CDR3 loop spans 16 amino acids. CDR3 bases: TGTGCCAGCAGTGAGAGTGCCGGGACAGCCACCGGGGAGCTGTTTTTT. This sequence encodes CASSESAGTATGELFF.

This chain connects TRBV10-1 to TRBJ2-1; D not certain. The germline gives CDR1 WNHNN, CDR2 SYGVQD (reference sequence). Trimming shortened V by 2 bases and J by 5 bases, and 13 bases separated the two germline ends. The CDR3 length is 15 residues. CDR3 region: CASSENRGQHNEQFF. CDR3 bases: TGCGCCAGCAGTGAGAATCGCGGCCAACACAATGAGCAGTTCTTC.

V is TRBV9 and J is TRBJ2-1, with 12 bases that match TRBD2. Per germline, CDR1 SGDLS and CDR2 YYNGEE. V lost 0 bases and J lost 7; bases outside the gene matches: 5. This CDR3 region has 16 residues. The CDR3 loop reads CASSVGSSGGANEQFF. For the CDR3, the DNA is TGTGCCAGCAGCGTAGGGTCTAGCGGGGGGGCGAATGAGCAGTTCTTC.

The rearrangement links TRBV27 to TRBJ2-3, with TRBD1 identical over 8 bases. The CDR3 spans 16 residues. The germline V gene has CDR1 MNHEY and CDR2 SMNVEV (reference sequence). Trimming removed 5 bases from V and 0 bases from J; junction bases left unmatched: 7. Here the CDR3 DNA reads TGTGCCAGCAGTCATCATTGGGACAGGAGCACAGATACGCAGTATTTT. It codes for CASSHHWDRSTDTQYF.

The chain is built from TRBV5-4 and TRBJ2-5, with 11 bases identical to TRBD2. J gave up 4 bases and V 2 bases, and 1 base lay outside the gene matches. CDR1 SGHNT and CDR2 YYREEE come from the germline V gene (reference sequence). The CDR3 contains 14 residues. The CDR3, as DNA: TGTGCCAGCAGCTTAGGGACTAGCGGAGAGACCCAGTACTTC. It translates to CASSLGTSGETQYF. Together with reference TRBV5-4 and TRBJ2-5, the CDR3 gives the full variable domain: ETGVTQSPTHLIKTRGQQVTLRCSSQSGHNTVSWYQQALGQGPQFIFQYYREEENGRGNFPPRFSGLQFPNYSSELNVNALELDDSALYLCASSLGTSGETQYFGPGTRLLVL.